The 17 T cell receptor beta chains below come from one sample, sequenced in a study of blood T cell repertoires in COVID-19 (TCRdb year 2020). Library prep was done by the immunoSEQ multiplex PCR assay. TCRdb obtained this table from immuneACCESS and retained in-frame rearrangements with V and J assigned. These tables miss some clones; where compared with another copy, unresolved V genes account for less than half of the shortfall, and the remainder is unexplained. Recorded for this sample are 330,000 or so clones; 87% of them occurred a single time. The ten largest clones capture around 3% of the sample. Sequenced: PBMCs or T cells enriched from blood (not recorded which). These receptors all come from a woman aged 30 to 39 who had recovered from COVID-19.

The genes are TRBV2 and TRBJ1-1; a weak D match, TRBD1 (6 bases). The germline V gene encodes CDR1 SNHLY and CDR2 FYNNEI. Trimming shortened V by 8 bases and J by 0 bases, and 10 bases separated the two germline ends. The CDR3 covers 13 residues. This CDR3 is CASLRGMNTEAFF. CDR3 DNA: TGTGCCAGCTTGAGGGGGATGAACACTGAAGCTTTCTTT. The full variable domain, its missing parts supplied by reference TRBV2 and TRBJ1-1, is EPEVTQTPSHQVTQMGQEVILRCVPISNHLYFYWYRQILGQKVEFLVSFYNNEISEKSEIFDDQFSVERPDGSNFTLKIRSTKLEDSAMYFCASLRGMNTEAFFGQGTRLTVV.

The chain joins TRBV4-1 to TRBJ2-7, with 10 bases aligning to TRBD1. V dropped 4 bases and J dropped 7; count of bases not matched to a gene: 10. CDR1 and CDR2 (germline): MGHRA, YSYEKL. The CDR3 is 15 amino acids. The CDR3 DNA follows: TGCGCCAGCAGCCGCCCGGGACAGGGGAAAGGGGAGCAGTACTTC. Amino acids: CASSRPGQGKGEQYF.

The rearrangement links TRBV14 to TRBJ2-7; TRBD1 might be the D (7 bases). Trimming pared 0 bases from V and 5 bases from J, leaving 14 bases between. CDR1 is SGHDN, CDR2 FVKESK, per germline. This CDR3 comprises 15 residues. The CDR3 spells CASSQDLVRGDEQYF. The CDR3 coding sequence is TGTGCCAGCAGCCAAGATTTGGTCAGGGGGGACGAGCAGTACTTC.

The V gene is TRBV28, the J gene TRBJ2-1; D is unresolved. Trimming removed 7 bases at V and 5 bases at J, with 18 bases between. The CDR3 contains 15 residues. CDR1 and CDR2 (germline): MDHEN, SYDVKM. The CDR3 nucleotides read TGTGCCAGCACCATTTTGGGCGAGTTAGACAATGAGCAGTTCTTC. Its translation: CASTILGELDNEQFF.

The gene calls are TRBV11-3 and TRBJ2-3, with TRBD2 as a possible D gene (6 bases). Germline CDR1 and CDR2: SGHNT and YENEEA. V lost 5 bases to trimming and J lost 3 bases, with 9 bases between them. The CDR3 runs to 13 residues. CDR3 coding DNA: TGTGCCAGCAGCCAACGGGGGACAGATACGCAGTATTTT. It translates to CASSQRGTDTQYF. Looking up the rest from reference TRBV11-3 and TRBJ2-3 gives the full variable domain: EAGVVQSPRYKIIEKKQPVAFWCNPISGHNTLYWYLQNLGQGPELLIRYENEEAVDDSQLPKDRFSAERLKGVDSTLKIQPAELGDSAVYLCASSQRGTDTQYFGPGTRLTVL.

The chain carries TRBV5-1 and TRBJ1-6; 9 bases fit TRBD1. Trimming cost V 5 bases and J 7 bases; bases outside gene matches: 4. CDR1 SGHRS and CDR2 YFSETQ come from the germline V gene. CDR3 size: 14 residues. The CDR3 protein is CASSTGTGNSPLHF. The DNA for the CDR3 is TGCGCCAGCAGTACCGGGACAGGGAATTCACCCCTCCACTTT.

The chain employs TRBV6-5 and TRBJ1-5; 9 nucleotides match TRBD1. Trimming removed 5 bases from V and 6 bases from J; junction bases left unmatched: 5. The germline gives CDR1 MNHEY, CDR2 SVGAGI. The CDR3 sequence is 14 residues long. The CDR3, as DNA: TGTGCCAGCAGTAATACAGGGGGCTCTCAGCCCCAGCATTTT. This encodes CASSNTGGSQPQHF.

This chain uses TRBV7-8 with TRBJ2-7; 8 nucleotides match TRBD2. Trimming removed 5 bases from V and 6 bases from J; junction bases left unmatched: 6. Germline-derived CDR1 and CDR2 are SGHVS and FQNEAQ. The CDR3 runs to 13 residues. The CDR3 loop is CASSPGLGPEQYF. DNA for the CDR3: TGTGCCAGCAGCCCGGGACTAGGTCCCGAGCAGTACTTC.

This clone was seen a few times. The chain couples TRBV6-2 or TRBV6-3 to TRBJ1-4; unclear D gene. Per the germline V gene, CDR1 is MNHEY and CDR2 is SVGEGT. V lost 7 bases to trimming and J lost 5 bases, with 11 bases between them. There are 13 residues in the CDR3. Here the CDR3 reads CASNPAENEKLFF. The DNA of the CDR3 is TGTGCCAGCAACCCAGCTGAGAATGAAAAACTGTTTTTT.

The chain has TRBV5-4 and TRBJ2-3, with 9 bases identical to TRBD1. Germline CDR1 and CDR2: SGHNT and YYREEE (reference sequence). Trimming removed 4 bases from V and 0 bases from J; junction bases left unmatched: 6. The CDR3 covers 16 residues. The CDR3 DNA follows: TGTGCCAGCAGCCCCCCGACAGGGGGAAGCACAGATACGCAGTATTTT. Translating gives CASSPPTGGSTDTQYF.

The chain combines TRBV4-2 with TRBJ1-4; D is unclear. The CDR3 contains 15 residues. V lost 0 bases, J lost 7 bases, and 12 bases lay in between. Germline CDR1 reads LGHNA; CDR2 reads YNFKEQ. As DNA, the CDR3 is TGTGCCAGCAGCCAAGATTTTCCCTCGGGTGAAAAACTGTTTTTT. Its protein is CASSQDFPSGEKLFF.

The chain recombines TRBV6-4 with TRBJ1-6, with TRBD1 matching over 9 bases. J was trimmed by 5 bases and V by 6 bases; bases with no gene match: 8. The CDR3 is made up of 16 amino acids. Germline V CDR1 and CDR2: MRHNA, SNTAGT. The CDR3 loop reads CASREQGALDNSPLHF. The CDR3 region has the DNA TGTGCCAGCAGAGAACAGGGGGCGCTGGATAATTCACCCCTCCACTTT.

V is TRBV5-1 and J is TRBJ2-4; the D gene is possibly TRBD2 (6 bases). V was shortened by 4 bases and J by 4 bases, with 9 bases between the two germline ends. From germline, CDR1 is SGHRS and CDR2 YFSETQ. The CDR3 length is 13 residues. CDR3 nucleotide sequence: TGCGCCAGCAGCACGGGGGATAAAAACATTCAGTACTTC. As protein: CASSTGDKNIQYF.

V gene TRBV28 combines with J gene TRBJ1-2, with 10 bases lining up with TRBD1. V shed 5 bases, J shed 10 bases, and the junction held 13 bases outside the gene matches. This CDR3 spans 15 amino acids. Germline V gene sequence: CDR1 MDHEN, CDR2 SYDVKM. The DNA of the CDR3 is TGTGCCAGCAGTACGATAGCACCGGGACAGGGGCTCTACACCTTC. Translating gives CASSTIAPGQGLYTF.

The V gene is TRBV27, the J gene TRBJ1-1; 7 bases match TRBD1. Trimming took 5 bases from V and 5 from J; bases not matched to a gene: 8. Germline assignment: CDR1 MNHEY and CDR2 SMNVEV (reference sequence). The CDR3 has 14 amino acids. The CDR3 region is CASSPRQGRTEAFF. In nucleotides, the CDR3 is TGTGCCAGCAGTCCCCGACAGGGACGTACTGAAGCTTTCTTT.

J is TRBJ1-6 and V is TRBV9, with TRBD1 matching over 7 bases. CDR1 is SGDLS, CDR2 YYNGEE, per germline. This CDR3 is 19 amino acids long. V was clipped by 4 bases and J by 0 bases; unmatched bases: 13. Here the CDR3 reads CASSTPDSQGSSYNSPLHF. DNA of the CDR3: TGTGCCAGCAGCACCCCCGACTCACAGGGGAGCTCCTATAATTCACCCCTCCACTTT.

The chain is built from TRBV28 and TRBJ2-1; 8 positions agree with TRBD2. CDR3 size: 14 residues. With 6 bases clipped from V and 4 bases from J, the junction kept 5 bases outside the gene matches. Germline V gene data show CDR1 as MDHEN and CDR2 as SYDVKM. This CDR3 reads CASRRLAGYNEQFF. The CDR3 DNA is TGTGCCAGCAGGCGCTTAGCGGGGTACAATGAGCAGTTCTTC.